This is a list of T cell receptor beta chains from one sample in a study of beta chain features in type 1 diabetes. Only in-frame clones appear in the TCRdb table, and some are missing; sequencing was by immunoSEQ multiplex PCR. The sample records under 850,000 clones, 13% being singletons. Material for sequencing was naive CD4+ T cells from blood. These receptors all stem from a man between 18 and 35 years old with type 1 diabetes. Both conserved end residues are part of each CDR3. A D gene is named only where the DNA matches it firmly. The size of a clone is reported for some rows only, either as once, few or many, or as a class for expanded clones.

D gene	J gene	V gene	CDR3 length	clone size	CDR3 DNA	CDR3 protein
NA	TRBJ2-3	TRBV30	12	NA	TGTGCCTGTGGCCCTAGCACAGATACGCAGTATTTT	CACGPSTDTQYF
NA	TRBJ2-7	TRBV28	16	NA	TGTGCCAGCAGTCAAATCGGGGGGCGGAGGTCCTACGAGCAGTACTTC	CASSQIGGRRSYEQYF
NA	TRBJ2-1	TRBV27	14	few	TGTGCCAGCAGTTTCAATGTCGCCTACAATGAGCAGTTCTTC	CASSFNVAYNEQFF
NA	TRBJ1-2	TRBV6-5	14	NA	TGTGCCAGCACTCGGGACAATTTAAACTATGGCTACACCTTC	CASTRDNLNYGYTF
NA	TRBJ1-1	TRBV29-1	18	few	TGCAGCGTTGAAGATCGCCGACAAACCCCCGTCGTGAACACTGAAGCTTTCTTT	CSVEDRRQTPVVNTEAFF
NA	TRBJ1-3	TRBV7-9	13	few	TGTGCCAGCCTCAAAATCTCTGGAAACACCATATATTTT	CASLKISGNTIYF
NA	TRBJ2-1	TRBV7-9	15	NA	TGTGCCAGCAGCCCCCCATTCGATCAAGGCAATGAGCAGTTCTTC	CASSPPFDQGNEQFF
TRBD2	TRBJ2-7	TRBV7-2	13	NA	TGTGCCAGCAGCCTAGCGGGGGGCTACGAGCAGTACTTC	CASSLAGGYEQYF
TRBD2	TRBJ2-3	TRBV15	16	few	TGTGCCACCAGCAGAGGGACTAGCGGTAGTAGGGATACGCAGTATTTT	CATSRGTSGSRDTQYF
TRBD2	TRBJ2-5	TRBV11-3	14	few	TGTGCCAGCAGCTCGACTAGCGGGGCTGGGACCCAGTACTTC	CASSSTSGAGTQYF
NA	TRBJ1-4	TRBV6-5	15	NA	TGTGCCAGCAGTCGAACGGTGGAGGGACATGAAAAACTGTTTTTT	CASSRTVEGHEKLFF
NA	TRBJ1-5	TRBV14	12	few	TGTGCCAGCAGCCGGAGCAATCAGCCCCAGCATTTT	CASSRSNQPQHF
TRBD1	TRBJ1-1	TRBV18	18	NA	TGTGCCAGCTCACCTAGGAGCGGGTTACAGGGGGCGGACACTGAAGCTTTCTTT	CASSPRSGLQGADTEAFF
NA	TRBJ2-7	TRBV25-1	16	NA	TGTGCCAGCAGTGAATTAAAGGGGAAGACTCCCTACGAGCAGTACTTC	CASSELKGKTPYEQYF
TRBD1	TRBJ2-5	TRBV7-2	16	NA	TGTGCCAGCAGCCTCCCCCAGGCAGGGGGTGCTGAGACCCAGTACTTC	CASSLPQAGGAETQYF
TRBD2	TRBJ2-3	TRBV27	15	NA	TGTGCCAGCTCCACTAGCGGGGGCGGGACAGATACGCAGTATTTT	CASSTSGGGTDTQYF
NA	TRBJ1-2	TRBV9	14	few	TGTGCCAGCAGCGTAATGGGGGGCAGCTATGGCTACACCTTC	CASSVMGGSYGYTF
TRBD2	TRBJ2-1	TRBV7-9	14	NA	TGTGCCAGCAGCCTGACTAGCGACTACAATGAGCAGTTCTTC	CASSLTSDYNEQFF
TRBD1	TRBJ1-4	TRBV15	15	NA	TGTGCCACCAGCGAGGACAGGGCAACTAATGAAAAACTGTTTTTT	CATSEDRATNEKLFF
NA	TRBJ1-4	TRBV5-1	14	few	TGCGCCAGCTCGACGGGGGGTAACGATGAAAAACTGTTTTTT	CASSTGGNDEKLFF
TRBD1	TRBJ2-7	TRBV9	15	few	TGTGCCAGCAGCAGAACAACAGGGGGTCCCTACGAGCAGTACTTC	CASSRTTGGPYEQYF
NA	TRBJ2-7	TRBV30	13	few	TGTGCCTGGAGTGGACAGGCCCCCTACGAGCAGTACTTC	CAWSGQAPYEQYF
NA	TRBJ1-1	TRBV29-1	11	NA	TGCAGCTTTCGAACCGGGACAGAAGCTTTCTTT	CSFRTGTEAFF
TRBD2	TRBJ2-3	TRBV6-5	15	few	TGTGCCAGCCCCCTCACTAGCGGGGGGGCGGATACGCAGTATTTT	CASPLTSGGADTQYF
NA	TRBJ2-3	TRBV2	14	few	TGTGCCAGCAGTGTTCGGGAAATCACAGATACGCAGTATTTT	CASSVREITDTQYF
NA	TRBJ1-1	TRBV29-1	13	few	TGCAGCGTTATGGGACGGTTGAACACTGAAGCTTTCTTT	CSVMGRLNTEAFF
TRBD1	TRBJ2-4	TRBV9	17	NA	TGTGCCAGCAGCGTAGGGGACAGGGGAAGATGGGTAAACATTCAGTACTTC	CASSVGDRGRWVNIQYF
NA	TRBJ2-3	TRBV5-1	15	few	TGCGCCAGCAGCCCCGGAAGTGGGTTCACAGATACGCAGTATTTT	CASSPGSGFTDTQYF
NA	TRBJ1-1	TRBV18	13	NA	TGTGCCAGCTCACAAACCCAGAACACTGAAGCTTTCTTT	CASSQTQNTEAFF
NA	TRBJ2-7	TRBV7-2	15	few	TGTGCCAGCAGCTTTAATATGGGAGGAGCCTACGAGCAGTACTTC	CASSFNMGGAYEQYF
TRBD1	TRBJ2-1	TRBV6-5	14	NA	TGTGCCAGCTCAGACAGGGTGGACTCGGATGAGCAGTTCTTC	CASSDRVDSDEQFF
NA	TRBJ2-1	TRBV14	14	few	TGTGCCAGCAGCCTCCAGGGCACGCACAATGAGCAGTTCTTC	CASSLQGTHNEQFF
NA	TRBJ2-3	TRBV4-1	14	few	TGCGCCAGCAGCCCTAGCATCCCGGCAGATACGCAGTATTTT	CASSPSIPADTQYF
NA	TRBJ2-7	TRBV28	15	once	TGTGCCAGCAGTCTTAGCGATTCGGGGGCCTACGAGCAGTACTTC	CASSLSDSGAYEQYF
NA	TRBJ1-2	TRBV6-5	13	NA	TGTGCCAGCAGCCCCCGGGATTTCTATGGCTACACCTTC	CASSPRDFYGYTF
TRBD1	TRBJ1-3	TRBV6-1	16	NA	TGTGCCAGCAGTGACGAACAGGGGGCCTCTGGAAACACCATATATTTT	CASSDEQGASGNTIYF
TRBD1	TRBJ1-6	TRBV28	14	NA	TGTGCCAGCAGTTTGGGGGACAGGGTTTCTCCTCTCCACTTT	CASSLGDRVSPLHF
TRBD2	TRBJ2-3	TRBV30	14	NA	TGTGCCTGGGGGGGGACTAGAGACACAGATACGCAGTATTTT	CAWGGTRDTDTQYF
NA	TRBJ1-3	TRBV5-4	14	NA	TGTGCCAGCAGCTTGGGGGATACTGGAAACACCATATATTTT	CASSLGDTGNTIYF
NA	TRBJ1-1	TRBV18	14	NA	TGTGCCAGCTCACCATTAGGGAGGGACACTGAAGCTTTCTTT	CASSPLGRDTEAFF
NA	TRBJ1-2	TRBV5-6	16	NA	TGTGCCAGCAGCTTGTCCCTGACAGATTCCGTCTATGGCTACACCTTC	CASSLSLTDSVYGYTF
NA	TRBJ2-5	TRBV7-9	14	NA	TGTGCCAGCAGCTTCTTGGGAGGTGGTGAGACCCAGTACTTC	CASSFLGGGETQYF
NA	TRBJ1-3	TRBV30	12	NA	TGTGCCTGGAGTACATCTGGAAACACCATATATTTT	CAWSTSGNTIYF
NA	TRBJ1-1	TRBV6-5	13	NA	TGTGCCAGCAGTTTGAAGGGGTGGACTGAAGCTTTCTTT	CASSLKGWTEAFF
NA	TRBJ1-2	TRBV5-6	15	few	TGTGCCAGCAGCTTGGTACAGGGAACTAACTATGGCTACACCTTC	CASSLVQGTNYGYTF
NA	TRBJ2-7	TRBV27	13	NA	TGTGCCAGCAGTTCCCGGGGGAATTACGAGCAGTACTTC	CASSSRGNYEQYF
TRBD2	TRBJ2-5	TRBV7-8	16	NA	TGTGCCAGCAGCCGAACTAGCGGGAGGAACCAAGAGACCCAGTACTTC	CASSRTSGRNQETQYF
NA	TRBJ1-6	TRBV7-2	13	NA	TGTGCCAGCAGCCCCACAAACTCGGCACCCCTCCACTTT	CASSPTNSAPLHF
NA	TRBJ1-1	TRBV5-1	13	NA	TGCGCCAGCGTAACAGAGGGGCACACTGAAGCTTTCTTT	CASVTEGHTEAFF
TRBD2	TRBJ2-1	TRBV7-8	15	few	TGTGCCAGCAGCACAAGCGGGGGGGCAAGCAATGAGCAGTTCTTC	CASSTSGGASNEQFF
TRBD2	TRBJ2-1	TRBV2	14	NA	TGTGCCAGCAGGAACGCGGGGGGGAACAATGAGCAGTTCTTC	CASRNAGGNNEQFF
TRBD1	TRBJ1-6	TRBV18	15	few	TGTGCCAGCTCACCACAGGACAGGGTGAATTCACCCCTCCACTTT	CASSPQDRVNSPLHF
NA	TRBJ1-2	TRBV5-4	12	few	TGTGCCAGCAGCAAGGATAACTATGGCTACACCTTC	CASSKDNYGYTF
TRBD1	TRBJ1-1	TRBV29-1	11	NA	TGCAGCGCGACAGGGGACACTGAAGCTTTCTTT	CSATGDTEAFF
NA	TRBJ1-1	TRBV30	12	few	TGTGCCTGGAGTGGGGAAGGGCTTGAAGCTTTCTTT	CAWSGEGLEAFF